This is a list of T cell receptor beta chains from one sample in a study of T-cell memory formation after mild COVID-19. TCRdb fed the 5' RACE reads into MiXCR, producing one record per CDR3 protein. The sample shows 500,000 to 650,000 distinct CDR3 sequences, less than 25% of them seen only once. The sequenced sample was PBMCs or a T cell subset sorted from them (not recorded which). Every receptor here comes from an adult woman who had mild COVID-19 (a few samples of this study predate the infection). Cell type and time point are not known. The CDR3 runs from the conserved cysteine through the conserved F or W. A D gene is named only where the DNA matches it firmly. Clone size is given for some rows only: seen once, a few or many times, or a class if the clone is expanded.

V gene: TRBV3-1; clone size: -; J gene: TRBJ1-4; D gene: -; CDR3 protein: CASSRGGEKLFF; CDR3 DNA: TGTGCCAGCAGCCGAGGGGGTGAAAAACTGTTTTTT
V gene: TRBV7-2; clone size: few; J gene: TRBJ2-3; D gene: -; CDR3 protein: CASSPAVVVDTQYF; CDR3 DNA: TGTGCCAGCAGCCCCGCCGTCGTGGTCGATACGCAGTATTTT
V gene: TRBV29-1; clone size: -; J gene: TRBJ1-1; D gene: -; CDR3 protein: CSVFQRTAYTEAFF; CDR3 DNA: TGCAGCGTTTTTCAAAGGACGGCGTACACTGAAGCTTTCTTT
V gene: TRBV7-9; clone size: few; J gene: TRBJ2-6; D gene: -; CDR3 protein: CASSTLPGQDSGANVLTF; CDR3 DNA: TGTGCCAGCAGCACGTTGCCGGGACAAGACTCTGGGGCCAACGTCCTGACTTTC
V gene: TRBV7-2; clone size: -; J gene: TRBJ2-7; D gene: -; CDR3 protein: CASSPLRRSPTHEQYF; CDR3 DNA: TGTGCCAGCAGCCCCCTCCGGCGGAGCCCTACTCACGAGCAGTACTTC
V gene: TRBV12-3/TRBV12-4; clone size: -; J gene: TRBJ2-5; D gene: -; CDR3 protein: CASMVSETQYF; CDR3 DNA: TGTGCCAGCATGGTCAGCGAGACCCAGTACTTC
V gene: TRBV19; clone size: -; J gene: TRBJ2-7; D gene: -; CDR3 protein: CASSAGPGIYEQYF; CDR3 DNA: TGTGCCTCAAGTGCCGGACCAGGCATCTACGAGCAGTACTTC
V gene: TRBV27; clone size: -; J gene: TRBJ2-7; D gene: TRBD1; CDR3 protein: CASRSLQGPSSYEQYF; CDR3 DNA: TGTGCCAGCAGAAGTCTACAGGGGCCGAGCTCCTACGAGCAGTACTTC
V gene: TRBV4-1; clone size: -; J gene: TRBJ2-3; D gene: -; CDR3 protein: CASSALYTTDTQYF; CDR3 DNA: TGCGCCAGCAGCGCCCTCTATACCACAGATACGCAGTATTTT
V gene: TRBV24-1; clone size: -; J gene: TRBJ2-7; D gene: -; CDR3 protein: CATSEPGVPYEQYF; CDR3 DNA: TGTGCCACCAGTGAACCCGGGGTACCCTACGAGCAGTACTTC
V gene: TRBV14; clone size: -; J gene: TRBJ1-1; D gene: TRBD1; CDR3 protein: CASSQVLGRGRKLDTEAFF; CDR3 DNA: TGTGCCAGCAGCCAAGTGTTGGGCAGGGGGCGTAAGTTGGACACTGAAGCTTTCTTT
V gene: TRBV2; clone size: -; J gene: TRBJ2-3; D gene: TRBD1; CDR3 protein: CASSSDRGRADTQYF; CDR3 DNA: TGTGCCAGCAGTTCCGACAGGGGGCGCGCAGATACGCAGTATTTT
V gene: TRBV6-6; clone size: -; J gene: TRBJ1-5; D gene: TRBD1; CDR3 protein: CASSYRTGDSNQPQHF; CDR3 DNA: TGTGCCAGCAGTTACCGGACAGGAGATAGCAATCAGCCCCAGCATTTT
V gene: TRBV4-1; clone size: -; J gene: TRBJ2-1; D gene: TRBD2; CDR3 protein: CASSQGIAGRSYNEQFF; CDR3 DNA: TGCGCCAGCAGCCAGGGAATAGCGGGTCGCTCCTACAATGAGCAGTTCTTC
V gene: TRBV5-4; clone size: -; J gene: TRBJ2-7; D gene: TRBD2; CDR3 protein: CASSFAGGAGDEQYF; CDR3 DNA: TGTGCCAGCAGCTTTGCCGGGGGAGCGGGAGACGAGCAGTACTTC
V gene: TRBV12-3/TRBV12-4; clone size: once; J gene: TRBJ1-1; D gene: -; CDR3 protein: CASGGQQNTEAFF; CDR3 DNA: TGTGCCAGCGGTGGACAGCAGAACACTGAAGCTTTCTTT
V gene: TRBV6-5; clone size: few; J gene: TRBJ1-5; D gene: -; CDR3 protein: CASSYPRGGPYSNQPQHF; CDR3 DNA: TGTGCCAGCAGTTACCCCCGTGGGGGGCCTTATAGCAATCAGCCCCAGCATTTT
V gene: TRBV5-4; clone size: -; J gene: TRBJ2-7; D gene: TRBD1; CDR3 protein: CASTPDRGGIYEQYF; CDR3 DNA: TGTGCCAGCACCCCTGACAGGGGCGGCATCTACGAGCAGTACTTC
V gene: TRBV5-1; clone size: few; J gene: TRBJ2-3; D gene: -; CDR3 protein: CASSLGGRLRTDTQYF; CDR3 DNA: TGCGCCAGCAGCTTGGGGGGGCGGCTCCGCACAGATACGCAGTATTTT
V gene: TRBV3-1; clone size: -; J gene: TRBJ1-1; D gene: -; CDR3 protein: CASSQDDEGPTEAFF; CDR3 DNA: TGTGCCAGCAGCCAAGATGACGAGGGTCCCACTGAAGCTTTCTTT
V gene: TRBV6-5; clone size: -; J gene: TRBJ1-2; D gene: -; CDR3 protein: CASSYSIFGQGYGYTF; CDR3 DNA: TGTGCCAGCAGTTACTCGATATTCGGGCAGGGCTATGGCTACACCTTC
V gene: TRBV7-3; clone size: -; J gene: TRBJ2-3; D gene: -; CDR3 protein: CASSLTATLQGDTQYF; CDR3 DNA: TGTGCCAGCAGCTTAACGGCTACCTTACAGGGAGATACGCAGTATTTT
V gene: TRBV16; clone size: -; J gene: TRBJ1-1; D gene: -; CDR3 protein: CASSLQLRMNTEAFF; CDR3 DNA: TGTGCCAGCAGCCTTCAGCTCAGGATGAACACTGAAGCTTTCTTT
V gene: TRBV5-1; clone size: few; J gene: TRBJ2-3; D gene: -; CDR3 protein: CASAGAPATDTQYF; CDR3 DNA: TGCGCCAGCGCCGGGGCCCCAGCGACAGATACGCAGTATTTT
V gene: TRBV12-3/TRBV12-4; clone size: few; J gene: TRBJ2-1; D gene: -; CDR3 protein: CASSFLENEQFF; CDR3 DNA: TGTGCCAGCAGTTTCCTAGAGAATGAGCAGTTCTTC
V gene: TRBV2; clone size: -; J gene: TRBJ2-5; D gene: TRBD1; CDR3 protein: CASSEGQGRGETQYF; CDR3 DNA: TGTGCCAGCAGTGAGGGACAGGGCCGCGGGGAGACCCAGTACTTC
V gene: TRBV6-2/TRBV6-3; clone size: few; J gene: TRBJ2-1; D gene: -; CDR3 protein: CATGSYNEQFF; CDR3 DNA: TGTGCCACCGGCTCCTACAATGAGCAGTTCTTC
V gene: TRBV18; clone size: -; J gene: TRBJ2-7; D gene: -; CDR3 protein: CASSPVSYEQYF; CDR3 DNA: TGTGCCAGCTCACCTGTCTCCTACGAGCAGTACTTC
V gene: TRBV6-2/TRBV6-3; clone size: -; J gene: TRBJ2-1; D gene: -; CDR3 protein: CASGWERDNEQFF; CDR3 DNA: TGTGCCAGCGGGTGGGAGAGGGACAATGAGCAGTTCTTC
V gene: TRBV9; clone size: -; J gene: TRBJ1-3; D gene: TRBD1; CDR3 protein: CASSVVDRGSSGNTIYF; CDR3 DNA: TGTGCCAGCAGCGTAGTGGACAGGGGAAGCTCTGGAAACACCATATATTTT
V gene: TRBV11-2; clone size: -; J gene: TRBJ2-7; D gene: TRBD1; CDR3 protein: CASNQGGSGEQYF; CDR3 DNA: TGTGCCAGCAACCAAGGGGGCAGTGGGGAGCAGTACTTC
V gene: TRBV24-1; clone size: -; J gene: TRBJ1-5; D gene: -; CDR3 protein: CAINQYSNQPQHF; CDR3 DNA: TGTGCCATCAATCAATATAGCAATCAGCCCCAGCATTTT
V gene: TRBV7-8; clone size: -; J gene: TRBJ2-1; D gene: -; CDR3 protein: CASSLISRGDEQFF; CDR3 DNA: TGTGCCAGCAGCTTAATCTCCAGGGGCGATGAGCAGTTCTTC
V gene: TRBV2; clone size: -; J gene: TRBJ1-4; D gene: -; CDR3 protein: CASSPDSGRGEKLFF; CDR3 DNA: TGTGCCAGCAGTCCAGATTCTGGACGCGGAGAAAAACTGTTTTTT
V gene: TRBV5-6; clone size: few; J gene: TRBJ2-5; D gene: -; CDR3 protein: CASSLVVRDQETQYF; CDR3 DNA: TGTGCCAGCAGCTTGGTCGTCAGGGACCAAGAGACCCAGTACTTC
V gene: TRBV4-1; clone size: -; J gene: TRBJ1-1; D gene: -; CDR3 protein: CASSRELRGGRSEAFF; CDR3 DNA: TGCGCCAGCAGCCGAGAGCTGAGGGGGGGCCGATCTGAAGCTTTCTTT
V gene: TRBV9; clone size: -; J gene: TRBJ2-7; D gene: -; CDR3 protein: CASSVAVDPYEQYF; CDR3 DNA: TGTGCCAGCAGCGTAGCAGTCGACCCCTACGAGCAGTACTTC
V gene: TRBV6-1; clone size: many; J gene: TRBJ2-7; D gene: TRBD1; CDR3 protein: CASSQTGRSSEQYF; CDR3 DNA: TGTGCCAGCAGCCAGACAGGGCGGTCCTCCGAGCAGTACTTC
V gene: TRBV4-3; clone size: few; J gene: TRBJ1-4; D gene: -; CDR3 protein: CASSQEVRRKLFF; CDR3 DNA: TGCGCCAGCAGCCAAGAGGTCAGAAGGAAACTGTTTTTT
V gene: TRBV5-1; clone size: many; J gene: TRBJ1-5; D gene: -; CDR3 protein: CASSLGPRTGFYSNQPQHF; CDR3 DNA: TGCGCCAGCAGCTTGGGCCCCCGGACGGGGTTTTATAGCAATCAGCCCCAGCATTTT
V gene: TRBV7-9; clone size: few; J gene: TRBJ2-7; D gene: TRBD1; CDR3 protein: CASSSTRQGFFAEQYF; CDR3 DNA: TGTGCCAGCAGCTCAACTCGACAGGGATTCTTCGCCGAGCAGTACTTC
V gene: TRBV4-1; clone size: few; J gene: TRBJ2-1; D gene: -; CDR3 protein: CASTPRGGYNEQFF; CDR3 DNA: TGCGCCAGCACGCCGAGAGGGGGGTACAATGAGCAGTTCTTC
V gene: TRBV4-2; clone size: -; J gene: TRBJ2-7; D gene: -; CDR3 protein: CASSQEESYYEQYF; CDR3 DNA: TGTGCCAGCAGCCAAGAAGAATCTTACTACGAGCAGTACTTC
V gene: TRBV5-1; clone size: -; J gene: TRBJ2-2; D gene: -; CDR3 protein: CASSFHPDTGELFF; CDR3 DNA: TGCGCCAGCAGCTTTCACCCGGACACCGGGGAGCTGTTTTTT
V gene: TRBV20-1; clone size: -; J gene: TRBJ2-5; D gene: TRBD2; CDR3 protein: CSADRGLAGIKTQYF; CDR3 DNA: TGCAGTGCTGACCGCGGACTAGCGGGGATTAAGACCCAGTACTTC
V gene: TRBV7-9; clone size: -; J gene: TRBJ2-1; D gene: TRBD1; CDR3 protein: CASSLRQGDEQFF; CDR3 DNA: TGTGCCAGCAGCTTACGACAGGGCGATGAGCAGTTCTTC
V gene: TRBV5-1; clone size: many; J gene: TRBJ2-7; D gene: TRBD1; CDR3 protein: CASSLEGQGTEQYF; CDR3 DNA: TGCGCCAGCAGCTTGGAAGGACAGGGTACCGAGCAGTACTTC
V gene: TRBV14; clone size: few; J gene: TRBJ2-2; D gene: -; CDR3 protein: CASSQDLGEGVSGELFF; CDR3 DNA: TGTGCCAGCAGCCAAGATTTGGGGGAAGGCGTAAGCGGGGAGCTGTTTTTT
V gene: TRBV9; clone size: few; J gene: TRBJ1-1; D gene: -; CDR3 protein: CASSVAGGPNTEAFF; CDR3 DNA: TGTGCCAGCAGCGTAGCGGGAGGTCCGAACACTGAAGCTTTCTTT
V gene: TRBV20-1; clone size: -; J gene: TRBJ2-3; D gene: TRBD2; CDR3 protein: CSARHGRARDTQYF; CDR3 DNA: TGCAGTGCTAGACACGGGAGGGCGAGAGATACGCAGTATTTT
V gene: TRBV11-2; clone size: -; J gene: TRBJ2-1; D gene: TRBD2; CDR3 protein: CASSLGSGGLDEQFF; CDR3 DNA: TGTGCCAGCAGCTTAGGTAGCGGGGGATTAGATGAGCAGTTCTTC
V gene: TRBV6-2/TRBV6-3; clone size: -; J gene: TRBJ1-5; D gene: -; CDR3 protein: CASTEDIRSNQPQHF; CDR3 DNA: TGTGCCAGCACCGAGGACATTCGATCCAATCAGCCCCAGCATTTT
V gene: TRBV5-1; clone size: few; J gene: TRBJ2-3; D gene: TRBD2; CDR3 protein: CASSLYGRSDTQYF; CDR3 DNA: TGCGCCAGCAGCTTGTACGGGAGGTCAGATACGCAGTATTTT